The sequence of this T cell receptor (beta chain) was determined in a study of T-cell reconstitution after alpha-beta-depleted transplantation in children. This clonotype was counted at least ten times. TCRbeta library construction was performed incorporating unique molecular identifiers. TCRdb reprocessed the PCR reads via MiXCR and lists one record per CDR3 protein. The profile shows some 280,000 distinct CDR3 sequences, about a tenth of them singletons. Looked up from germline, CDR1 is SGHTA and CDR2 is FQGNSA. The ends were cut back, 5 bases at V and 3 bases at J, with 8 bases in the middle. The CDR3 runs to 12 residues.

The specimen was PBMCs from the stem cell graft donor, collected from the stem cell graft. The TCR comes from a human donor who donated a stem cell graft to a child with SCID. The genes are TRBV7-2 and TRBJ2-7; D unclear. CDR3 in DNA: TGTGCCAGCAGCCCAAACCGCTACGAGCAGTACTTC. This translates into CASSPNRYEQYF.